Below, 21 T cell receptor beta chains from the same sample are listed, as sequenced in a study of response to subunit inactivated influenza vaccine. TCRdb redid the calling of the RT-PCR reads with MiXCR, one entry per CDR3 protein. The table includes a few hundred thousand distinct CDR3 sequences, 9.5% to 12% detected once. Sequencing used PBMCs from blood, obtained about 6 weeks after vaccination. The source is a middle-aged man who received an inactivated influenza vaccine.

The chain uses TRBV7-2 and TRBJ2-2; TRBD1 is a possible D gene (6 bases). Trimming cost V 6 bases and J 7 bases, with 12 bases left between them. Per the germline V gene, CDR1 is SGHTA and CDR2 is FQGNSA. CDR3 length equals 13 residues. CDR3: CASRFTGIGELFF. The CDR3 DNA follows: TGTGCCAGCAGGTTCACAGGGATCGGGGAGCTGTTTTTT.

This clonotype was counted a few times. The chain carries TRBV7-3 and TRBJ2-1; D remains unclear. Germline V CDR1 and CDR2: SGHTA, FQGTGA. The CDR3 totals 11 residues. The V end lost 2 bases, the J end lost 11 bases, and 7 bases lay between the germline ends. Here the CDR3 reads CASSLGRQQFF. CDR3 DNA: TGTGCCAGCAGCTTAGGTCGTCAGCAGTTCTTC.

The J gene is TRBJ1-6, the V gene TRBV4-3, with unresolved D. CDR1 and CDR2 (germline): LGHNA, YSLEER. This CDR3 contains 14 residues. The V gene lost 1 base and the J gene lost 5 bases, with 6 bases spanning the gap. CDR3 sequence: CASSQVFNNSPLHF. In DNA form, the CDR3 reads TGCGCCAGCAGCCAAGTTTTCAATAATTCACCCCTCCACTTT.

The V gene is TRBV20-1, the J gene TRBJ2-7; 9 bases are a match to TRBD1. V gave up 2 bases and J gave up 4 bases; unmatched junction bases: 6. This CDR3 has 14 amino acids. From germline, CDR1 is DFQATT and CDR2 SNEGSKA (reference sequence). DNA for the CDR3: TGCAGTGCTAGATCGCCGGGACAGGGTTACGAGCAGTACTTC. It codes for CSARSPGQGYEQYF.

The rearrangement links TRBV10-3 to TRBJ2-4, with 10 bases that match TRBD2. Trimming at V came to 0 bases and at J to 9 bases, leaving 8 bases not matched to a gene. The CDR3 spans 16 residues. Germline V gene lookup returns CDR1 ENHRY and CDR2 SYGVKD. The CDR3 here is CAISESKDSGGVIQYF. The CDR3 coding sequence is TGTGCCATCAGTGAGTCGAAGGACAGCGGGGGGGTCATTCAGTACTTC.

This clonotype turned up a few times. V usage is TRBV4-2 and J usage is TRBJ1-1; D remains unclear. Germline values: CDR1 LGHNA, CDR2 YNFKEQ. The CDR3 runs 12 residues. V was trimmed by 0 bases and J by 5 bases, leaving 4 bases between them. CDR3 protein: CASSQDGTEAFF. The CDR3 nucleotides read TGTGCCAGCAGCCAAGATGGGACTGAAGCTTTCTTT.

This clonotype was seen only a few times. The rearrangement links TRBV5-1 to TRBJ2-6, with 8 bases aligning to TRBD1. Germline V gene sequence: CDR1 SGHRS, CDR2 YFSETQ. The CDR3 totals 16 residues. V shed 4 bases and J 0 bases; nucleotides not matched to a gene: 3. The CDR3 DNA reads as TGCGCCAGCAGCGCGACAGGGGTCTCTGGGGCCAACGTCCTGACTTTC. This translates into CASSATGVSGANVLTF.

This clonotype was found a few times. This chain joins TRBV7-9 and TRBJ2-1; the D gene is possibly TRBD1 (6 bases). The germline V gene encodes CDR1 SEHNR and CDR2 FQNEAQ (reference sequence). The CDR3 is made up of 15 amino acids. V gave up 3 bases and J gave up 0 bases, with 9 bases separating them. For the CDR3, the DNA is TGTGCCAGCAGCTTCGGGGACATCTCCTACAATGAGCAGTTCTTC. Protein sequence: CASSFGDISYNEQFF.

This clonotype was seen a few times. V gene TRBV29-1 combines with J gene TRBJ2-1; TRBD1 or TRBD2 may be the D gene (5 bases each). The ends were cut back, 7 bases at V and 6 bases at J, with 10 bases in the middle. The germline CDR1 and CDR2 sequences are SQVTM and ANQGSEA. The CDR3 runs to 11 residues. This CDR3 reads CSGGPSNEQFF. As DNA, the CDR3 is TGCAGCGGGGGACCGAGCAATGAGCAGTTCTTC.

The J gene is TRBJ2-7, the V gene TRBV5-1; 10 bases are a match to TRBD1. CDR1 is SGHRS and CDR2 is YFSETQ in the germline V gene. This CDR3 comprises 15 residues. V shed 0 bases, J shed 4 bases, and the junction held 4 bases outside the gene matches. The CDR3 loop is CASSLAAGQGYEQYF. CDR3 in DNA: TGCGCCAGCAGCTTGGCGGCGGGACAGGGGTACGAGCAGTACTTC.

This clonotype was detected only a few times. The chain couples TRBV20-1 to TRBJ2-7; 9 bases line up with TRBD2. The germline V gene has CDR1 DFQATT and CDR2 SNEGSKA (reference sequence). There are 13 residues in the CDR3. The V segment lost 3 bases and the J segment 1 base; nucleotides outside the gene matches: 1. As DNA, the CDR3 is TGCAGTGCTAGCAGCGGGAGGTCCTACGAGCAGTACTTC. Translation gives CSASSGRSYEQYF.

This clonotype was counted ten times or more. J is TRBJ2-1 and V is TRBV20-1, with 7 bases lining up with TRBD2. Trimming took 3 bases from V and 9 from J; bases not matched to a gene: 11. The CDR3 has 14 amino acids. The V gene's germline CDR1 is DFQATT and CDR2 SNEGSKA (reference sequence). Written as DNA, the CDR3 is TGCAGTGCTAGCAGACTGAACCCGGGAGGTGAGCAGTTCTTC. Protein product: CSASRLNPGGEQFF.

The chain couples TRBV6-2 or TRBV6-3 to TRBJ1-2; D uncertain. The CDR3 consists of 13 residues. In germline, CDR1 is MNHEY, CDR2 SVGEGT. Trimming stripped 6 bases from V and 7 bases from J, with 15 bases between. CDR3 in amino acids: CASSGRPLGGYTF. The DNA for the CDR3 is TGTGCCAGCAGCGGGCGGCCCTTAGGTGGCTACACCTTC.

This clonotype was recorded many times. The chain has TRBV12-3 or TRBV12-4 and TRBJ2-7, with D perhaps being TRBD1 or TRBD2 (5 bases each). This CDR3 comprises 13 residues. Trimming pared 5 bases from V and 7 bases from J, leaving 15 bases between. The DNA of the CDR3 is TGTGCCAGCAGTCCCCGGGACCTAAGGGAGCAGTACTTC. Protein: CASSPRDLREQYF.

The chain is built from TRBV4-1 and TRBJ2-6; D possibly corresponds to TRBD1 (6 bases). V lost 4 bases, J lost 4 bases, and 20 bases lay in between. The germline V gene has CDR1 MGHRA and CDR2 YSYEKL. The length of the CDR3 is 18 residues. CDR3: CASSPGWTASQGANVLTF. The CDR3 DNA is TGCGCCAGCAGCCCAGGATGGACAGCCTCCCAAGGGGCCAACGTCCTGACTTTC.

This clonotype was detected ten times or more. The gene calls are TRBV20-1 and TRBJ2-7; a possible D gene is TRBD2 (5 bases). The V end lost 2 bases, the J end lost 6 bases, and 17 bases lay between the germline ends. Germline V lookup: CDR1 DFQATT, CDR2 SNEGSKA (reference sequence). The CDR3 sequence is 14 residues long. This CDR3 is CSARSGNGVSEQYF. CDR3 DNA sequence: TGCAGTGCTAGATCCGGGAATGGAGTATCCGAGCAGTACTTC.

This clonotype showed up many times. This chain uses TRBV4-3 with TRBJ1-6, with 10 nucleotides matching TRBD1. The germline V gene encodes CDR1 LGHNA and CDR2 YSLEER. The CDR3 spans 16 residues. V lost 0 bases to trimming and J lost 10 bases; unmatched junction nucleotides: 6. The CDR3 region has the DNA TGCGCCAGCAGCCAAGATAGTGGGACAGGGGTGTCACCCCTCCACTTT. The encoded protein is CASSQDSGTGVSPLHF.

The CDR3 DNA reads TGTGCCAGCAGACCGGGGGGTACCTACGAGCAGTACTTC. Protein sequence: CASRPGGTYEQYF. V usage is TRBV6-2 or TRBV6-3 and J usage is TRBJ2-7, with TRBD2 matching over 7 bases. J was trimmed by 2 bases and V by 6 bases; bases with no gene match: 4. This CDR3 region has 13 residues. CDR1 and CDR2 (germline): MNHEY, SVGEGT.

Only a few counts were recorded for this clonotype. This chain links TRBV7-9 with TRBJ2-1; D remains unclear. V lost 0 bases and J 9 bases, leaving 15 bases between the germline ends. Germline CDR1 is SEHNR and CDR2 is FQNEAQ (reference sequence). This CDR3 contains 15 residues. The DNA for the CDR3 is TGTGCCAGCAGCTTAGCGGGGTTTGGGTCCGGTGAGCAGTTCTTC. Translated: CASSLAGFGSGEQFF.

At least ten counts were recorded for this clonotype. The CDR3 is CASSFGGTQYF. The CDR3 nucleotides read TGTGCCAGCAGCTTTGGGGGGACCCAGTACTTC. This rearrangement joins TRBV7-2 to TRBJ2-5; D may correspond to TRBD1 or TRBD2 (5 bases each). The germline gives CDR1 SGHTA, CDR2 FQGNSA. V dropped 3 bases and J dropped 7 bases, with 6 bases sitting between them. The CDR3 loop spans 11 amino acids.

This clonotype was picked up a small number of times. The rearrangement joins TRBV12-3 or TRBV12-4 to TRBJ2-2; D ambiguous. This CDR3 region has 14 residues. Between the trimmed V and J ends, which lost 11 bases and 0 bases, there was a span of 13 bases. The CDR3 DNA reads as TGTGCCGGCTTCGGACCCTCGAACACCGGGGAGCTGTTTTTT. Residues: CAGFGPSNTGELFF.